A selection of T cell receptor beta chains follows, all from one sample in a study of regulatory T cells in long-lasting Graves disease. TCRdb reanalysed the multiplex PCR reads using MiXCR and keeps one entry per CDR3 protein. The table records approximately 460,000 distinct CDR3 sequences, roughly 15% of them present only once. This sample also belongs to another study, concerning T cells in Graves' hyperthyroidism and ophthalmopathy.

Sequenced here: peripheral blood mononuclear cells (PBMCs), sampled at new diagnosis, from a patient treated with antithyroid drugs. Receptors originate from a woman aged 30 to 39 with Graves disease. The CDR3 runs from the conserved cysteine through the conserved F or W. Each record gives: clone size, D gene, V gene, J gene, CDR3 DNA, CDR3 protein. The D gene is left open where the match is weak. Rows give clone size only sometimes, using once, few, many, or a class for an expanded clone.

many	TRBD2	TRBV11-2	TRBJ2-1	TGTGCCAGCTTAGGAAGCTGGACTAGTTTTGACAACGAGCAGTTCTTC	CASLGSWTSFDNEQFF
many	NA	TRBV5-1	TRBJ1-6	TGCGCCAGCAGCCTGGAGTATAATTCACCCCTCCACTTT	CASSLEYNSPLHF
many	NA	TRBV11-1	TRBJ2-1	TGTGCCAGCAGCTTAGAAGGCGTTCGCTCCTACAATGAGCAGTTCTTC	CASSLEGVRSYNEQFF
many	NA	TRBV7-2	TRBJ2-1	TGTGCCAGCAGCTTAGCGGTAGTTAATGAGCAGTTCTTC	CASSLAVVNEQFF
few	NA	TRBV10-3	TRBJ2-5	TGTGCCATCCGAGAGAGGACAGTCGGCACGGAGACCCAGTACTTC	CAIRERTVGTETQYF
many	TRBD1	TRBV28	TRBJ1-1	TGTGCCAGCAGAACAGGGGGGGGGGCGAACACTGAAGCTTTCTTT	CASRTGGGANTEAFF
few	NA	TRBV4-1	TRBJ2-1	TGCGCCAGCAGCCAGAGGGGGGGGGAGTACAATGAGCAGTTCTTC	CASSQRGGEYNEQFF
many	TRBD1	TRBV5-1	TRBJ1-1	TGCGCCAGCAGCTTGGACGGGGGGACAGGTAAAGGAATGGCTTTCTTT	CASSLDGGTGKGMAFF
few	TRBD1	TRBV19	TRBJ1-4	TGTGCCTGCACCCGACAGGGGGAGGAGGAAAAACTGTTTTTT	CACTRQGEEEKLFF
many	NA	TRBV2	TRBJ1-1	TGTGCCAGCAGTGAGAGGACCGAAGCTTTCTTT	CASSERTEAFF
few	NA	TRBV24-1	TRBJ1-2	TGTGCCACCAGTGATTTGCCAGGACCTGCCTTGGGCTACACCTTC	CATSDLPGPALGYTF
few	NA	TRBV10-3	TRBJ1-4	TGTGCCATTCCTCTGGGGGACGGAGGTGCAACTAATGAAAAACTGTTTTTT	CAIPLGDGGATNEKLFF
few	NA	TRBV18	TRBJ2-6	TGTGCCAGCTCCGGGGACCAAGGGGCCAACGTCCTGACTTTC	CASSGDQGANVLTF
many	NA	TRBV7-9	TRBJ2-1	TGTGCCAGCAGCTTAAAATTGGCGGGAAGCTCCTACAATGAGCAGTTCTTC	CASSLKLAGSSYNEQFF
many	TRBD2	TRBV7-2	TRBJ2-1	TGTGCCAGCAGCTTAGAACCGCGACTAGCGGGGATCAATGAGCAGTTCTTC	CASSLEPRLAGINEQFF
few	NA	TRBV27	TRBJ1-2	TGTGCCAGCATGATGGGGGGCGGGTATGGCTACACCTTC	CASMMGGGYGYTF
many	NA	TRBV29-1	TRBJ2-5	TGCAGCGGATCACGAGACCAAGAGACCCAGTACTTC	CSGSRDQETQYF
many	TRBD1	TRBV11-2	TRBJ1-1	TGTGCCAGCAGCTTAGATTTTGGCAGGGGGCCGACTGAAGCTTTCTTT	CASSLDFGRGPTEAFF
many	TRBD2	TRBV7-8	TRBJ2-1	TGTGCCAGCAGCCCCAGACTAGCGGGGGGTTACAATGAGCAGTTCTTC	CASSPRLAGGYNEQFF
many	TRBD1	TRBV30	TRBJ2-5	TGTGCCTGGACAAGGGACAGGGTACGATCAGAGACCCAGTACTTC	CAWTRDRVRSETQYF
NA	TRBD1	TRBV27	TRBJ1-6	TGTGCCAGCAGTTTAATCTCACAGGGGCGTTCACCCCTCCACTTT	CASSLISQGRSPLHF
few	NA	TRBV7-6	TRBJ2-7	TGTGCCAGCAGCCCGCCGGGACATGATAACGAGCAGTACTTC	CASSPPGHDNEQYF
many	NA	TRBV20-1	TRBJ1-1	TGCAGTGCTCCGACGATTAGGGACCACACTGAAGCTTTCTTT	CSAPTIRDHTEAFF
NA	TRBD1	TRBV20-1	TRBJ1-5	TGCAGTGCTAGAGGCCTGGGACAGGAGAATCAGCCCCAGCATTTT	CSARGLGQENQPQHF
many	NA	TRBV27	TRBJ1-1	TGTGCCAGCATAGGGGGGGTGAACACTGAAGCTTTCTTT	CASIGGVNTEAFF
many	NA	TRBV12-3/TRBV12-4	TRBJ2-1	TGTGCCAGCAGTTTAGCGGGATTGAACTACAATGAGCAGTTCTTC	CASSLAGLNYNEQFF
few	NA	TRBV5-1	TRBJ1-1	TGCGCCAGCAGCCTCGGGGGTAGCTCTGAAGCTTTCTTT	CASSLGGSSEAFF
many	TRBD2	TRBV20-1	TRBJ2-7	TGCAGTGCTAGAGGCCTAGCGGGCCGCTCCTACGAGCAGTACTTC	CSARGLAGRSYEQYF
NA	NA	TRBV10-3	TRBJ2-4	TGTGCCATCAGTGAGTCCGGAGGGGCGGTGGGAGCCAAAAACATTCAGTACTTC	CAISESGGAVGAKNIQYF
many	NA	TRBV12-3/TRBV12-4	TRBJ2-1	TGTGCCAGCAGACCGGATGTCCGCCCTGAGCAGTTCTTC	CASRPDVRPEQFF
few	NA	TRBV6-5	TRBJ1-1	TGTGCCAGCAGTTCCCGAGACAGCAATGAAGCTTTCTTT	CASSSRDSNEAFF
many	NA	TRBV10-3	TRBJ1-1	TGTGCCATCAGGGGGCGGGTGGAAGCTGAAGCTTTCTTT	CAIRGRVEAEAFF
many	TRBD2	TRBV4-2	TRBJ2-7	TGTGCCAGCAGCCAAGACGACCTCGCTAGCGGTTACGAGCAGTACTTC	CASSQDDLASGYEQYF
many	NA	TRBV30	TRBJ2-1	TGTGCCTGGAGTCGGGTGGGACTTTACAATGAGCAGTTCTTC	CAWSRVGLYNEQFF
many	TRBD2	TRBV2	TRBJ2-5	TGTGCCAGCAGTGAGAGCAAGGGACTAGCGTCGGAAGAGACCCAGTACTTC	CASSESKGLASEETQYF
few	TRBD1	TRBV19	TRBJ1-1	TGTGCCAGTAGTTCCCTCGACAGGGCAACTGAAGCTTTCTTT	CASSSLDRATEAFF
NA	NA	TRBV28	TRBJ1-1	TGTGCCAGCTCCGGGACGGTTGTCATGAACACTGAAGCTTTCTTT	CASSGTVVMNTEAFF
many	NA	TRBV4-1	TRBJ2-7	TGCGCCAGCAGCCGGCCGGCGGAGGGGTACGAGCAGTACTTC	CASSRPAEGYEQYF
many	NA	TRBV28	TRBJ1-1	TGTGCCAGCAGGTCCCCCCCGGGGGGGGGGAACACTGAAGCTTTCTTT	CASRSPPGGGNTEAFF
many	NA	TRBV27	TRBJ1-1	TGTGCCAGCAGTTTAATAGGGACTGAAGCTTTCTTT	CASSLIGTEAFF
many	TRBD2	TRBV30	TRBJ2-7	TGTGCCTGGAGTGCCCCCCGGACTAGCGGCTCCTACGAGCAGTACTTC	CAWSAPRTSGSYEQYF
few	TRBD2	TRBV12-3/TRBV12-4	TRBJ2-1	TGTGCCAGCAGGCAATCCGGGACTAGCGGGAGGCCGTCCTACAATGAGCAGTTCTTC	CASRQSGTSGRPSYNEQFF
many	TRBD2	TRBV20-1	TRBJ2-3	TGCAGTGCTTCGGAGGTAGCGGGAGGTTCAGATACGCAGTATTTT	CSASEVAGGSDTQYF
many	TRBD1	TRBV18	TRBJ1-1	TGTGCCAGCTCATACGGGCCAGGGGGCAGTCTGAACACTGAAGCTTTCTTT	CASSYGPGGSLNTEAFF
NA	TRBD1	TRBV15	TRBJ2-3	TGTGCCACCAGCACCGAGACAGGGGAGTCGCAGTATTTT	CATSTETGESQYF
NA	NA	TRBV27	TRBJ2-5	TGTGCCAGCAGGCAGTGGGAGCAAGAGACCCAGTACTTC	CASRQWEQETQYF
few	NA	TRBV4-1	TRBJ2-4	TGCGCCAGCAGCCAAAATATTCTGACCGGTACGGTTCAGTACTTC	CASSQNILTGTVQYF
NA	NA	TRBV6-5	TRBJ1-1	TGTGCCAGCAGTTACTTTGGGGCAAACACTGAAGCTTTCTTT	CASSYFGANTEAFF